These 8 T cell receptor beta chains share one sample of origin, sequenced in a study of shared T cell receptors in the human thymus. Here immunoSEQ multiplex PCR was the method, and the copy in TCRdb shows in-frame clones only, minus some. This sample carries around 340,000 clones, around 93% of them seen once, and the ten largest clones take approximately 0.018%. Sequencing was performed on thymocytes. These TCRs come from a human donor.

The chain employs TRBV5-1 and TRBJ2-5, with a tentative D call TRBD2 (5 bases). The CDR3 runs 13 residues. Looked up from germline, CDR1 is SGHRS and CDR2 is YFSETQ. Trimming removed 1 base at V and 4 bases at J, with 8 bases between. Here the CDR3 reads CASSLLAGETQYF. DNA for the CDR3: TGCGCCAGCAGCTTGCTAGCAGGAGAGACCCAGTACTTC.

This sequence joins TRBV4-1 and TRBJ2-7, with 10 bases aligning to TRBD2. The CDR3 spans 15 residues. Germline values: CDR1 MGHRA, CDR2 YSYEKL. V shed 2 bases and J 7 bases; nucleotides not matched to a gene: 8. As DNA, the CDR3 is TGCGCCAGCAGCCAATACCTAGCGGGAGTGGGGGAGCAGTACTTC. This encodes CASSQYLAGVGEQYF.

The chain has TRBV11-2 and TRBJ2-7, with no clear D. Germline V gene lookup returns CDR1 SGHAT and CDR2 FQNNGV. The CDR3 extends over 12 amino acids. The V end was cut by 1 base, the J end by 2 bases, with 3 bases between. The CDR3 protein is CASSLGAYEQYF. CDR3 sequence (DNA): TGTGCCAGCAGCTTAGGGGCCTACGAGCAGTACTTC.

The J gene is TRBJ2-1, the V gene TRBV30; 12 nucleotides line up with TRBD2. CDR1 and CDR2 (germline): GTSNPN, SVGIG (reference sequence). There are 18 residues in the CDR3. The junction had 13 bases not matched to a gene; V was cut back by 3 bases and J by 4 bases. CDR3 sequence (DNA): TGTGCCTGGAGCCCGGGACTAGCGGGTGAAAGGCCTTACAATGAGCAGTTCTTC. Amino acids: CAWSPGLAGERPYNEQFF.

The V gene is TRBV7-3, the J gene TRBJ2-7, with D uncertain. In germline, CDR1 is SGHTA, CDR2 FQGTGA. CDR3 length equals 15 residues. Trimming stripped 2 bases from V and 3 bases from J, with 14 bases between. CDR3 amino acids: CASSLYFSPIYEQYF. The CDR3 DNA sequence: TGTGCCAGCAGCTTATACTTCTCCCCAATCTACGAGCAGTACTTC.

The V call is TRBV10-3, the J call TRBJ2-7; 7 bases agree with TRBD2. This CDR3 is 16 amino acids long. The germline V gene encodes CDR1 ENHRY and CDR2 SYGVKD. V was clipped by 1 base and J by 2 bases; unmatched bases: 8. CDR3 amino acids: CAISEFTWEGPYEQYF. The CDR3 DNA follows: TGTGCCATCAGTGAGTTCACTTGGGAGGGCCCCTACGAGCAGTACTTC.

The chain links TRBV28 to TRBJ1-5; no clear D gene. The CDR3 contains 14 residues. Trimming pared 3 bases from V and 4 bases from J, leaving 10 bases between. Germline V lookup: CDR1 MDHEN, CDR2 SYDVKM. CDR3 region: CASSFPCQNQPQHF. CDR3 nucleotide sequence: TGTGCCAGCAGTTTCCCCTGTCAGAATCAGCCCCAGCATTTT.

This chain uses TRBV28 with TRBJ1-1, with D unclear. CDR1 and CDR2 (germline): MDHEN, SYDVKM. V dropped 2 bases and J dropped 7 bases, with 17 bases sitting between them. The CDR3 spans 15 residues. The CDR3 spells CASSLHAPGVGEAFF. The DNA of the CDR3 is TGTGCCAGCAGTTTACATGCCCCCGGGGTTGGTGAAGCTTTCTTT.